This entry is about one T cell receptor beta chain. Its antigen is not identified. Germline lookup yields CDR1 MDHEN and CDR2 SYDVKM. The CDR3 length is 15 residues. TCRdb reprocessed the 5' RACE reads; each CDR3 protein has one entry and no DNA is given. The data include 440,000 or so distinct CDR3 sequences; the top ten clones carry around 2.4%. The source of the sample is a study of monozygotic twins with inflammatory bowel disease. General observations from the study: IBD patients carried less diverse TCRbeta repertoires (inverse Simpson) than healthy co-twins. Individual T cell subtypes were not distinguishable.

V gene TRBV28 combines with J gene TRBJ2-7; TCRdb's assignment of TRBD1 cannot be checked, as there is no DNA. This clonotype was obtained from a human donor with ulcerative colitis or Crohn's disease, or a healthy co-twin of an affected twin (not recorded which). Sequenced: blood. This CDR3 reads CASENRGISSYEQYF.